The sequence of this TCR beta chain was determined in a study of regulatory T cells in long-lasting Graves disease. Time point of the sample: newly diagnosed GD, antithyroid drugs for less than 3 months. There was RNA extracted from PBMCs, and the TCR library was made from it. Trimming at V came to 2 bases and at J to 3 bases, leaving 7 bases not matched to a gene. Looked up from germline, CDR1 is MNHEY and CDR2 is SVGEGT. CDR3 length: 15 residues. Construction of TCR beta libraries relied on iRepertoire HTBI primers and on Arm-PCR targeting CDR3 regions. TCRdb analysed the multiplex PCR reads with MiXCR anew, one entry per CDR3 protein. In the table there are about 620,000 distinct CDR3 sequences, around 17% of which are singletons. There are a few counts of this clonotype. These same records also appear under a second study, on T cells in Graves' hyperthyroidism and ophthalmopathy.

The chain recombines TRBV6-2 or TRBV6-3 with TRBJ2-7; 7 bases are a match to TRBD1. Sequenced here: peripheral blood mononuclear cells (PBMCs), sampled at new diagnosis, from a patient treated with antithyroid drugs. The sequence came from a woman between 25 and 40 years old with Graves disease. In DNA, the CDR3 is TGTGCCAGCAGTTACGCCAGGGGGATCGGCTACGAGCAGTACTTC. Encoded protein: CASSYARGIGYEQYF.